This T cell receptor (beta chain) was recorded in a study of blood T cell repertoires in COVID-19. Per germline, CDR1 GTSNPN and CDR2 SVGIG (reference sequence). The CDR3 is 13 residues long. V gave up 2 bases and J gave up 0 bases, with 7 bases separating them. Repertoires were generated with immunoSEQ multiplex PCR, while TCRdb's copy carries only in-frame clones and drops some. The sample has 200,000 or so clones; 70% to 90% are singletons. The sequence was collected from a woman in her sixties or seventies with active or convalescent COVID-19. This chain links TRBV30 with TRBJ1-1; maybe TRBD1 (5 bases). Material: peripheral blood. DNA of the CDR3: TGTGCCTGGAGTCGACAGATGAACACTGAAGCTTTCTTT. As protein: CAWSRQMNTEAFF.